A selection of T cell receptor beta chains follows, all from one sample in a study of shared clonotypes between healthy human individuals. Only in-frame clones appear in the TCRdb table, and some are missing; sequencing was by immunoSEQ multiplex PCR. The sample yields 550,000 to 750,000 clones, about 90% seen once. Sequencing was carried out using naive CD8+ T cells sorted from blood. The receptor source for this set is a man aged 30 to 45 in good health. Both conserved end residues are part of each CDR3. A D gene is named only where the DNA matches it firmly. The size entry is marked missing in some rows and otherwise reads once, few, many or a size class.

few	TRBV27	TRBJ1-1	TRBD1	TGTGCCAGCAGTTTATTACAGGGGTCGGGGGGCTTCCTTTTGAACACTGAAGCTTTCTTT	CASSLLQGSGGFLLNTEAFF
.	TRBV28	TRBJ1-1	.	TGTGCCAGCAGTTTTGCGATCGGTACTGAAGCTTTCTTT	CASSFAIGTEAFF
.	TRBV27	TRBJ2-3	TRBD1	TGTGCCAGCAGCGCAAGGGACAGGGTGGGCGATACGCAGTATTTT	CASSARDRVGDTQYF
.	TRBV6-1	TRBJ1-2	TRBD1	TGTGCCAGCAGTTCACCAGCCGGGACAGTCTATGGCTACACCTTC	CASSSPAGTVYGYTF
.	TRBV7-6	TRBJ1-5	.	TGTGCCAGCAGCGATTACAATCAGCCCCAGCATTTT	CASSDYNQPQHF
.	TRBV9	TRBJ2-1	TRBD2	TGTGCCAGCAGTCCCGGGACTAGCTCTCTTGAGCAGTTCTTC	CASSPGTSSLEQFF
.	TRBV4-1	TRBJ2-1	TRBD1	TGCGCCAGCAGCCATACGTCCGGGACAGGGAGTAATGAGCAGTTCTTC	CASSHTSGTGSNEQFF
.	TRBV7-7	TRBJ2-2	TRBD1	TGTGCCAGCAGCTTAGGGACAGGGTTCGGGGAGCTGTTTTTT	CASSLGTGFGELFF
.	TRBV29-1	TRBJ2-7	TRBD1	TGCAGCGTCTTGACAGGGGGCTCCTACGAGCAGTACTTC	CSVLTGGSYEQYF
.	TRBV27	TRBJ2-3	TRBD1	TGTGCCAGCAGCAGACCCAGGGGGCGCCGAGGTGGAGATACGCAGTATTTT	CASSRPRGRRGGDTQYF
.	TRBV11-2	TRBJ2-2	TRBD2	TGTGCCAGCAGCTTAGGGCTAGCGGGAGCCGGGGAGCTGTTTTTT	CASSLGLAGAGELFF
.	TRBV25-1	TRBJ2-7	.	TGTGCCAGCAGTGCGTCTCCCTTGATGAACTCCTACGAGCAGTACTTC	CASSASPLMNSYEQYF
.	TRBV5-4	TRBJ2-1	TRBD2	TGTGCCAGCAGCTTGAACGGTCTAGCGGGAGCAATGGGGCAGTTCTTC	CASSLNGLAGAMGQFF
.	TRBV7-9	TRBJ2-2	TRBD2	TGTGCCAGCAGCGCACTAGCGGGAGAAGAGGCCGGGGAGCTGTTTTTT	CASSALAGEEAGELFF
.	TRBV7-9	TRBJ2-1	TRBD2	TGTGCCAGCAGACAAGTGGTGGCGGGAGGGCCAGGTAATGAGCAGTTCTTC	CASRQVVAGGPGNEQFF
once	TRBV10-2	TRBJ1-5	TRBD1	TGCGCCAGCAGTGAGTCCGGACAGGGAAGGCATTTT	CASSESGQGRHF